The 29 T cell receptor beta chains below were found in one sample sequenced in a study of regulatory T cells in long-lasting Graves disease. Time point indicated: newly diagnosed GD, antithyroid drugs for less than 3 months. RNA from PBMCs was the source of the TCR library. Building the TCR beta libraries relied on iRepertoire HTBI primers, and CDR3 regions underwent Arm-PCR. Using its own MiXCR run on the multiplex PCR reads, TCRdb lists one record per CDR3 protein. The table has approximately 230,000 distinct CDR3 sequences, around 16% seen once; the top ten hold around 21%. The sequenced sample was peripheral blood mononuclear cells (PBMCs), obtained at new diagnosis, from a patient treated with antithyroid drugs. These receptors were collected from a female donor with Graves disease.

This clonotype came up many times. V is TRBV6-2 or TRBV6-3 and J is TRBJ2-2, with unresolved D. This CDR3 is built from 12 residues. The V end lost 2 bases, the J end lost 6 bases, and 4 bases lay between the germline ends. The germline V gene has CDR1 MNHEY and CDR2 SVGEGT. The DNA of the CDR3 is TGTGCCAGCAGTTACGTTTCCGGGGAGCTGTTTTTT. Its translation is CASSYVSGELFF.

This clonotype was counted ten times or more. This chain joins TRBV6-1 and TRBJ1-2, with no clear D. Looked up from germline, CDR1 is MNHNS and CDR2 is SASEGT. V was pared by 8 bases and J by 1 base, with 8 bases between. CDR3 length: 12 residues. The CDR3 sequence: CASRDGNYGYTF. The CDR3 coding sequence is TGTGCCAGCCGCGACGGTAACTATGGCTACACCTTC.

There are many counts of this clonotype. The chain has TRBV24-1 and TRBJ2-2, with unresolved D. The germline V gene encodes CDR1 KGHDR and CDR2 SFDVKD. This CDR3 contains 15 residues. Trimming pared 7 bases from V and 8 bases from J, leaving 19 bases between. In DNA, the CDR3 is TGTGCCACCAGGTCTCTCTCCGGACCGATTGGGGAGCTGTTTTTT. Protein: CATRSLSGPIGELFF.

This clonotype was found many times. The chain employs TRBV30 and TRBJ1-1; 8 nucleotides align to TRBD1. This CDR3 comprises 15 residues. Germline V gene data show CDR1 as GTSNPN and CDR2 as SVGIG (reference sequence). V lost 0 bases and J lost 1; bases outside the gene matches: 4. The DNA of the CDR3 is TGTGCCTGGAGTGTACGTGGACAGGGGAACACTGAAGCTTTCTTT. This translates into CAWSVRGQGNTEAFF.

In this sample, this clonotype turned up many times. The V and J genes are TRBV5-1 and TRBJ2-3; 10 bases fit TRBD2. Germline values: CDR1 SGHRS, CDR2 YFSETQ. This CDR3 contains 17 residues. V lost 4 bases to trimming and J lost 3 bases; unmatched junction nucleotides: 11. CDR3 residues: CASSIGTSAPGTDTQYF. CDR3 sequence (DNA): TGCGCCAGCAGCATTGGGACTAGCGCCCCGGGGACAGATACGCAGTATTTT.

This clonotype was detected ten times or more. The V call is TRBV6-1, the J call TRBJ2-7, with 14 bases that match TRBD2. Looked up from germline, CDR1 is MNHNS and CDR2 is SASEGT. The CDR3 consists of 15 residues. V was clipped by 6 bases and J by 5 bases; unmatched bases: 6. The CDR3 bases are TGTGCCAGCAGAAGGACTAGCGGGAGGCCGGACGAGCAGTACTTC. Its translation is CASRRTSGRPDEQYF.

This clonotype was recorded at least ten times. The chain joins TRBV6-1 to TRBJ2-7; perhaps TRBD2 as D (5 bases). V was shortened by 6 bases and J by 2 bases, with 17 bases between the two germline ends. The germline gives CDR1 MNHNS, CDR2 SASEGT. The CDR3 is made up of 15 amino acids. CDR3 sequence (DNA): TGTGCCAGCAGGTCCGAAGCGGCAACCCCCTACGAGCAGTACTTC. Protein sequence: CASRSEAATPYEQYF.

This clonotype appeared many times. V is TRBV7-9 and J is TRBJ1-1; D is undetermined. V was pared by 3 bases and J by 1 base, with 6 bases between. There are 13 residues in the CDR3. Germline CDR1 and CDR2: SEHNR and FQNEAQ (reference sequence). CDR3 in amino acids: CASSLQWNTEAFF. In DNA form, the CDR3 reads TGTGCCAGCAGCTTGCAATGGAACACTGAAGCTTTCTTT.

CDR3 sequence: CASSDIVYNEQFF. CDR3 coding DNA: TGTGCCAGCAGCGACATTGTCTACAATGAGCAGTTCTTC. The rearrangement uses TRBV11-2 and TRBJ2-1, with D unresolved. Germline assignment: CDR1 SGHAT and CDR2 FQNNGV. The CDR3 loop spans 13 amino acids. V dropped 5 bases and J dropped 3 bases, with 8 bases sitting between them.

This clonotype was seen repeatedly, ten times or more. The chain carries TRBV6-2 or TRBV6-3 and TRBJ2-5, with D perhaps matching TRBD1 (5 bases). Germline assignment: CDR1 MNHEY and CDR2 SVGEGT. V was trimmed by 3 bases and J by 2 bases, leaving 13 bases between them. This CDR3 comprises 15 residues. The CDR3 is CASSYGAAPQETQYF. DNA of the CDR3: TGTGCCAGCAGTTATGGGGCCGCCCCTCAAGAGACCCAGTACTTC.

Concerning this clonotype: Compared with germline, one end of the junction differs, possibly owing to a read error. This chain joins TRBV11-3 and TRBJ1-2; 9 positions agree with TRBD1. Germline CDR1 and CDR2: SGHNT and YENEEA. The CDR3 runs 15 residues. The CDR3 here is CASGLRDRDSDGYTF. The DNA of the CDR3 is TGTGCCAGCGGCTTAAGGGACAGGGATTCGGATGGCTACACCTTC.

This clonotype was recorded at least ten times. The chain recombines TRBV2 with TRBJ2-2; D is ambiguous. Germline V gene lookup returns CDR1 SNHLY and CDR2 FYNNEI. This CDR3 spans 14 amino acids. The V end lost 4 bases, the J end lost 1 base, and 7 bases lay between the germline ends. The chain's CDR3 is CASSGTENTGELFF. The DNA for the CDR3 is TGTGCCAGCAGTGGCACTGAGAACACCGGGGAGCTGTTTTTT.

Of note for this clonotype: This may stem from a read error, because a much larger clone lies one nucleotide away. V is TRBV2 and J is TRBJ2-1, with D unclear. The CDR3 covers 13 residues. CDR1 is SNHLY and CDR2 is FYNNEI in the germline V gene. DNA of the CDR3: TGTGCCAGCAATTTTCAGATACAAGAGACCAAGTACTTC. It is translated as CASNFQIQETKYF.

In its sample, this clonotype was seen many times. This chain uses TRBV7-2 with TRBJ2-7; 14 nucleotides match TRBD2. Trimming at V came to 4 bases and at J to 6 bases, leaving 8 bases not matched to a gene. The germline CDR1 and CDR2 sequences are SGHTA and FQGNSA. This CDR3 is built from 16 residues. CDR3 amino acids: CASSSGLAGVGLEQYF. Here the CDR3 DNA reads TGTGCCAGCAGCTCGGGACTAGCGGGAGTAGGGCTCGAGCAGTACTTC.

The chain has TRBV20-1 and TRBJ1-5, with D uncertain. Trimming pared 4 bases from V and 0 bases from J, leaving 4 bases between. Germline CDR1 reads DFQATT; CDR2 reads SNEGSKA (reference sequence). The length of the CDR3 is 12 residues. CDR3 sequence: CSAKYSNQPQHF. CDR3 DNA sequence: TGCAGTGCTAAGTATAGCAATCAGCCCCAGCATTTT.

This clonotype has ten or more counts. This rearrangement joins TRBV2 to TRBJ1-5; D possibly corresponds to TRBD1 (5 bases). The CDR3 loop spans 13 amino acids. The germline V and J ends were trimmed by 0 bases and 5 bases, with 5 bases remaining between them. Germline V lookup: CDR1 SNHLY, CDR2 FYNNEI. This CDR3 reads CASSEAGDQPQHF. DNA for the CDR3: TGTGCCAGCAGTGAAGCGGGGGATCAGCCCCAGCATTTT.

A note on this clonotype: One base separates it from a far larger clone, so it is likely a read error. The chain links TRBV6-1 to TRBJ2-7, with D possibly being TRBD1 (6 bases). CDR3 length: 14 residues. Trimming took off 3 bases at V and 3 bases at J, with 12 bases between the two ends. Germline CDR1 is MNHNS and CDR2 is SASEGT. The CDR3: CASSETGKHYEQYF. CDR3 DNA: TGTGCCAGCAGTGAGACAGGAAAACACTACGAGCAGTACTTC.

At least ten counts were recorded for this clonotype. The CDR3 reads CASSKPTGGDYEKLFF. The CDR3 region has the DNA TGTGCCAGCAGTAAACCAACAGGAGGGGATTATGAAAAACTGTTTTTT. The chain combines TRBV6-2 or TRBV6-3 with TRBJ1-4; D might be TRBD1 (5 bases). Germline lookup yields CDR1 MNHEY and CDR2 SVGEGT. V lost 5 bases and J lost 6, with 19 bases in between. The CDR3 runs 16 residues.

There are many counts of this clonotype. This sequence joins TRBV7-8 and TRBJ2-5; D may be TRBD2 (6 bases). V lost 10 bases and J 1 base, leaving 16 bases between the germline ends. This CDR3 is 14 amino acids long. Germline lookup yields CDR1 SGHVS and CDR2 FQNEAQ. CDR3 bases: TGTGCCACCCGGGCCCGGGGAGGCCAAGAGACCCAGTACTTC. This gives the protein CATRARGGQETQYF.

The sample holds many counts of this clonotype. The gene calls are TRBV6-1 and TRBJ1-1; TRBD1 might be the D (5 bases). V was cut by 0 bases and J by 4 bases, with 9 bases left in between. The V gene's germline CDR1 is MNHNS and CDR2 SASEGT. The CDR3 loop spans 14 amino acids. The CDR3 sequence: CASSEAGARTEAFF. The CDR3 DNA sequence: TGTGCCAGCAGTGAAGCAGGGGCACGCACTGAAGCTTTCTTT.

The CDR3 DNA sequence: TGTGCCTGGAGTGTATTGGCGGGAGGGCACATTCAGTACTTC. As protein: CAWSVLAGGHIQYF. The chain recombines TRBV30 with TRBJ2-4; TRBD2 matches 9 bases. The germline V gene has CDR1 GTSNPN and CDR2 SVGIG (reference sequence). The CDR3 is made up of 14 amino acids. V lost 0 bases and J lost 8; bases outside the gene matches: 5.

In this sample, this clonotype turned up many times. The rearrangement uses TRBV7-2 and TRBJ2-5; D could derive from TRBD1 or TRBD2 (5 bases each). Trimming took off 2 bases at V and 2 bases at J, with 15 bases between the two ends. CDR1 and CDR2 from the germline V gene are SGHTA and FQGNSA. This CDR3 is built from 16 residues. The CDR3, as DNA: TGTGCCAGCAGCTTATTGGCAGGGACCAATCAAGAGACCCAGTACTTC. It codes for CASSLLAGTNQETQYF.

This clonotype was picked up a small number of times. V usage is TRBV5-1 and J usage is TRBJ2-7, with TRBD2 as a possible D gene (6 bases). CDR1 is SGHRS and CDR2 is YFSETQ in the germline V gene. V was pared by 6 bases and J by 0 bases, with 13 bases between. CDR3 size: 14 residues. CDR3 DNA sequence: TGCGCCAGCACCCCAGCGGGTAGCTCCTACGAGCAGTACTTC. Encoded protein: CASTPAGSSYEQYF.

This clonotype appeared a few times. This chain uses TRBV6-2 or TRBV6-3 with TRBJ1-2, with 7 bases aligning to TRBD1. CDR3 length: 11 amino acids. From germline, CDR1 is MNHEY and CDR2 SVGEGT. V gave up 5 bases and J gave up 8 bases; unmatched junction bases: 2. The CDR3 spells CASSTRGGYTF. The CDR3 coding sequence is TGTGCCAGCAGTACCAGGGGGGGCTACACCTTC.

This clonotype has only a few counts. J is TRBJ1-5 and V is TRBV24-1; a weak D match, TRBD1 (5 bases). The CDR3 is made up of 15 amino acids. The V gene's germline CDR1 is KGHDR and CDR2 SFDVKD. The V end lost 4 bases, the J end lost 5 bases, and 14 bases lay between the germline ends. The CDR3 bases are TGTGCCACCAGTGAGGCGGGGGGAAGGGATCAGCCCCAGCATTTT. This encodes CATSEAGGRDQPQHF.

On this clonotype itself: A read error is possible here, since a much larger clone lies one base away. The chain joins TRBV27 to TRBJ2-4; D might be TRBD1 (5 bases). This CDR3 comprises 17 residues. Germline CDR1 reads MNHEY; CDR2 reads SMNVEV (reference sequence). The V end lost 5 bases, the J end lost 6 bases, and 23 bases lay between the germline ends. Written as DNA, the CDR3 is TGTGCCAGCAGTCCAAGGACACCCCCCGGTGGCAGAAACATTCAGTACTTC. It translates to CASSPRTPPGGRNIQYF.

This clonotype was counted a few times. This chain links TRBV6-1 with TRBJ2-5; D is possibly TRBD1 or TRBD2 (6 bases each). The J call is uncertain, as TRBJ2-1 better fits the DNA end. This CDR3 comprises 12 residues. Germline CDR1 is MNHNS and CDR2 is SASEGT. CDR3 sequence reads: CAIGGLLHEQFF. The CDR3 DNA sequence: TGTGCCATCGGGGGCTTACTCCATGAGCAGTTCTTC.

This clonotype was detected ten times or more. The chain is built from TRBV27 and TRBJ2-5, with 7 bases aligning to TRBD2. Trimming took 4 bases from V and 1 from J; bases not matched to a gene: 9. CDR1 is MNHEY, CDR2 SMNVEV, per germline (reference sequence). CDR3 length: 16 residues. DNA for the CDR3: TGTGCCAGCAGTTCATATCTAGCGGACCCCCAAGAGACCCAGTACTTC. This sequence encodes CASSSYLADPQETQYF.

The chain is built from TRBV5-8 and TRBJ2-5, with 11 positions matching TRBD2. This CDR3 is 16 amino acids long. Per germline, CDR1 SGHTS and CDR2 YDEGEE. Trimming cost V 0 bases and J 2 bases; bases outside gene matches: 3. The CDR3 DNA follows: TGTGCCAGCAGCTTGGGACTAGCGGGAATTCAAGAGACCCAGTACTTC. It yields the protein CASSLGLAGIQETQYF.